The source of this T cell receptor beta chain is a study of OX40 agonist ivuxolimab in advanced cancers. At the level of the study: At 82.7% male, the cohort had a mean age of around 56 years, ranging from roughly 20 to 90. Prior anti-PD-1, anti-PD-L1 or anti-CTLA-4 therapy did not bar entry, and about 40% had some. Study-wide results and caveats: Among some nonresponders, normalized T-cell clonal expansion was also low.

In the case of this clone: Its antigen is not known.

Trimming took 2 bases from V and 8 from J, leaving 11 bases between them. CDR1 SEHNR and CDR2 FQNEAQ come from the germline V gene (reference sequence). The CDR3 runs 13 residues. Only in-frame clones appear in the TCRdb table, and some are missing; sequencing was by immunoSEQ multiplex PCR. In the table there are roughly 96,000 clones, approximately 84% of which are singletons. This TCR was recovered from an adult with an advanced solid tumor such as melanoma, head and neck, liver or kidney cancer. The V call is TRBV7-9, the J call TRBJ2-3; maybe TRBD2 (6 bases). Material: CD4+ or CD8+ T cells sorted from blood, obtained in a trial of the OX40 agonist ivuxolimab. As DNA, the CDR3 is TGTGCCAGCAGCTTATCTGGGGGAGGTACGCAGTATTTT. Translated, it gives CASSLSGGGTQYF.